The 24 T cell receptor beta chains reported below all come from one sample, sequenced in a study of CD8 T cells in ankylosing spondylitis. These receptors are not linked to any known antigen. One entry per CDR3 protein results from TCRdb running MiXCR on the 5' RACE reads. The profile covers about 220,000 distinct CDR3 sequences, with 15% to 20% appearing a single time and approximately 46% taken by the ten largest. Study outcomes and limitations: Several highly homologous variants made up a TCR beta motif, and this motif appeared characteristic of ankylosing spondylitis blood.

Sequenced: blood, either unsorted or a sorted T cell fraction (not recorded which). These receptor sequences come from a male donor with ankylosing spondylitis.

In this sample, this clonotype turned up a few times. V gene TRBV20-1 combines with J gene TRBJ2-3, with 7 bases aligning to TRBD1. V lost 3 bases, J lost 5 bases, and 8 bases stayed unmatched. The CDR3 consists of 14 residues. Germline CDR1 DFQATT, CDR2 SNEGSKA (reference sequence). CDR3 amino acids: CSASMRGRKDTQYF. The CDR3 nucleotides read TGCAGTGCTAGTATGAGGGGGCGCAAAGATACGCAGTATTTT.

This clonotype was detected only a few times. This sequence joins TRBV9 and TRBJ2-3; D is undetermined. Germline CDR1 and CDR2: SGDLS and YYNGEE. This CDR3 spans 13 amino acids. Trimming pared 4 bases from V and 7 bases from J, leaving 13 bases between. The CDR3 sequence: CASSPPAEYTQYF. The CDR3 DNA reads as TGTGCCAGCAGCCCCCCCGCTGAATATACGCAGTATTTT. The full variable domain, rest sourced from reference TRBV9 and TRBJ2-3, is DSGVTQTPKHLITATGQRVTLRCSPRSGDLSVYWYQQSLDQGLQFLIQYYNGEERAKGNILERFSAQQFPDLHSELNLSSLELGDSALYFCASSPPAEYTQYFGPGTRLTVL.

Turning to this clonotype: This could be a read error, since a much larger clone is one nucleotide away. The V call is TRBV6-4, the J call TRBJ2-2; TRBD1 matches at 10 bases. The junction had 1 base not matched to a gene; V was cut back by 4 bases and J by 2 bases. The CDR3 consists of 15 residues. Germline CDR1 is MRHNA and CDR2 is SNTAGT. In nucleotides, the CDR3 is TGTGCCAGCAGTGCGACAGGGGGCAACACCGGGGAGCTGTTTTTT. Translating it yields CASSATGGNTGELFF.

V usage is TRBV4-2 and J usage is TRBJ1-3, with D perhaps matching TRBD1 (5 bases). The V end was cut by 0 bases, the J end by 4 bases, with 16 bases between. The CDR3 is made up of 17 amino acids. CDR1 and CDR2 from the germline V gene are LGHNA and YNFKEQ. CDR3 DNA: TGTGCCAGCAGCCAAGAGCCTCGAGGGGTGGAAGGAAACACCATATATTTT. This translates into CASSQEPRGVEGNTIYF.

This clonotype showed up just a few times. CDR3 DNA: TGTGCCAGCAGCAAGGGCCCGGGAGACTGTGGCTACACCTTC. It yields the protein CASSKGPGDCGYTF. V is TRBV21-1 and J is TRBJ1-2; TRBD1 was called by the table and not checked on the DNA. TRBV21-1 is described as a pseudogene. The CDR3 length is 14 residues.

The sample holds a few counts of this clonotype. The genes are TRBV4-2 and TRBJ2-3; perhaps TRBD2 as D (5 bases). Looked up from germline, CDR1 is LGHNA and CDR2 is YNFKEQ. Trimming shortened V by 1 base and J by 2 bases, and 13 bases separated the two germline ends. The CDR3 contains 16 residues. Here the CDR3 reads CASSQVSSGDTDTQYF. CDR3 DNA sequence: TGTGCCAGCAGCCAAGTTTCCAGCGGAGACACAGATACGCAGTATTTT.

The chain employs TRBV4-1 and TRBJ2-7, with D possibly TRBD1 on 6 matching bases. The germline V gene encodes CDR1 MGHRA and CDR2 YSYEKL. CDR3 length: 15 residues. The V end was cut by 2 bases, the J end by 6 bases, with 17 bases between. CDR3 in amino acids: CASSQRGQLRGEQYF. CDR3 coding DNA: TGCGCCAGCAGCCAAAGGGGACAACTCAGGGGCGAGCAGTACTTC.

This clonotype was counted many times. The J gene is TRBJ2-3, the V gene TRBV12-3 or TRBV12-4; D is unresolved. V was clipped by 1 base and J by 6 bases, with 14 bases between them. This CDR3 region has 15 residues. As DNA, the CDR3 is TGTGCCAGCAGTTTAGGGACCTCGAAAGCGGATACGCAGTATTTT. As protein: CASSLGTSKADTQYF.

The gene calls are TRBV4-1 and TRBJ1-1; no clear D. V was shortened by 5 bases and J by 3 bases, with 13 bases between the two germline ends. Germline V gives CDR1 MGHRA, CDR2 YSYEKL. This CDR3 comprises 14 residues. The chain's CDR3 is CASSFRNGDTEAFF. In DNA, the CDR3 is TGCGCCAGCAGCTTCCGAAACGGGGACACTGAAGCTTTCTTT.

V and J are TRBV27 and TRBJ2-2; 14 bases are shared with TRBD2. J was trimmed by 6 bases and V by 5 bases; bases with no gene match: 8. CDR1 MNHEY and CDR2 SMNVEV come from the germline V gene (reference sequence). This CDR3 contains 17 residues. CDR3 nucleotides: TGTGCCAGCAGTGCGCTCCCGGGACTAGCGGGAGCCGGGGAGCTGTTTTTT. Translated: CASSALPGLAGAGELFF.

The J gene is TRBJ1-2, the V gene TRBV4-3, with 9 bases lining up with TRBD1. Unmatched junction bases numbered 13, after V lost 0 bases and J lost 8 bases. The germline V gene encodes CDR1 LGHNA and CDR2 YSLEER. The length of the CDR3 is 17 residues. CDR3 nucleotides: TGCGCCAGCAGCCAAGATCTGGGGACAGGGCCGGCTGGAGGCTACACCTTC. As protein: CASSQDLGTGPAGGYTF.

In its sample, this clonotype was seen many times. V is TRBV12-3 or TRBV12-4 and J is TRBJ2-1; D tentatively fits TRBD1 or TRBD2 (5 bases each). V shed 3 bases and J shed 7 bases, with 13 bases lying between them. The CDR3 loop spans 14 amino acids. The CDR3 reads CASSFSGRENEQFF. The CDR3 nucleotides are TGTGCCAGCAGTTTTAGTGGCAGGGAGAATGAGCAGTTCTTC.

The rearrangement joins TRBV9 to TRBJ2-3, with 7 bases aligning to TRBD2. The CDR3 spans 15 residues. Germline trimming cut 5 bases from V and 6 bases from J; bases unmatched to any gene: 12. CDR1 is SGDLS, CDR2 YYNGEE, per germline. The CDR3 region has the DNA TGTGCCAGCAGAGCGGGACGGACGTCGGTGGATACGCAGTATTTT. Translated, it gives CASRAGRTSVDTQYF.

This clonotype was detected a few times. CDR3 coding DNA: TGCGCCAGCACCTGGACGACAGGGAACACTGAAGCTTTCTTT. Amino acid sequence: CASTWTTGNTEAFF. The V gene is TRBV5-1, the J gene TRBJ1-1, with D maybe TRBD1 (6 bases). Germline CDR1 SGHRS, CDR2 YFSETQ. The V and J ends lost 6 bases and 1 base respectively, with 13 bases between them. The CDR3 sequence is 14 residues long.

The chain couples TRBV7-9 to TRBJ2-7; 9 bases match TRBD1. The CDR3 has 14 residues. The trim removed 4 bases at V and 5 bases at J, leaving 6 bases unmatched. The germline V gene has CDR1 SEHNR and CDR2 FQNEAQ (reference sequence). In nucleotides, the CDR3 is TGTGCCAGCAGCTCGGGACAGGGAGGAGACGAGCAGTACTTC. This encodes CASSSGQGGDEQYF.

The chain joins TRBV6-5 to TRBJ2-1; 7 bases agree with TRBD2. V gave up 10 bases and J gave up 8 bases; unmatched junction bases: 8. The germline CDR1 and CDR2 sequences are MNHEY and SVGAGI. The CDR3 totals 12 residues. The CDR3 region is CATSGGLHEQFF. The CDR3 DNA sequence: TGTGCCACATCCGGGGGGTTGCATGAGCAGTTCTTC.

This clonotype came up a few times. This rearrangement joins TRBV5-1 to TRBJ2-3, with TRBD2 matching 16 bases. Per germline, CDR1 SGHRS and CDR2 YFSETQ. The trim removed 4 bases at V and 6 bases at J, leaving 11 bases unmatched. This CDR3 contains 18 residues. CDR3: CASSEPPGLAGGPDTQYF. DNA of the CDR3: TGCGCCAGCAGCGAACCTCCGGGACTAGCGGGGGGGCCGGATACGCAGTATTTT.

This clonotype was picked up a small number of times. The chain uses TRBV5-1 and TRBJ2-5; TRBD1 or TRBD2 may be the D gene (6 bases each). Germline CDR1 is SGHRS and CDR2 is YFSETQ. The CDR3 has 15 amino acids. V was cut by 2 bases and J by 0 bases, with 11 bases left in between. The CDR3 nucleotides are TGCGCCAGCAGCTTCGAGGGGGGTCACCAAGAGACCCAGTACTTC. Protein: CASSFEGGHQETQYF. The variable domain in full, completed from reference TRBV5-1 and TRBJ2-5, reads KAGVTQTPRYLIKTRGQQVTLSCSPISGHRSVSWYQQTPGQGLQFLFEYFSETQRNKGNFPGRFSGRQFSNSRSEMNVSTLELGDSALYLCASSFEGGHQETQYFGPGTRLLVL.

This clonotype was seen a few times. The chain links TRBV15 to TRBJ2-1; D is ambiguous. The CDR3 covers 14 residues. The germline CDR1 and CDR2 sequences are LNHNV and YYDKDF (reference sequence). V dropped 0 bases and J dropped 7 bases, with 10 bases sitting between them. The CDR3, as DNA: TGTGCCACCAGCAGAGATAGTGCGAAAAATGAGCAGTTCTTC. Amino acid sequence: CATSRDSAKNEQFF. Complete variable domain (other parts from reference TRBV15 and TRBJ2-1): DAMVIQNPRYQVTQFGKPVTLSCSQTLNHNVMYWYQQKSSQAPKLLFHYYDKDFNNEADTPDNFQSRRPNTSFCFLDIRSPGLGDTAMYLCATSRDSAKNEQFFGPGTRLTVL.

This clonotype has only a few counts. CDR3: CASRIPGGTEAFF. The CDR3 DNA reads TGCGCCAGCAGGATCCCAGGGGGCACTGAAGCTTTCTTT. The V and J genes are TRBV5-1 and TRBJ1-1; 7 bases agree with TRBD1. Losses at the gene ends were 5 bases for V and 4 bases for J; bases not matched to a gene: 5. The CDR3 is 13 residues long. Looked up from germline, CDR1 is SGHRS and CDR2 is YFSETQ.

This clonotype was seen ten or more times. The rearrangement links TRBV11-3 to TRBJ1-1, with 7 bases that match TRBD1. The CDR3 is 14 residues long. The germline gives CDR1 SGHNT, CDR2 YENEEA. Trimming at V came to 2 bases and at J to 5 bases, leaving 5 bases not matched to a gene. Here the CDR3 reads CASSLKTGVTEAFF. Written as DNA, the CDR3 is TGTGCCAGCAGCTTAAAAACAGGGGTGACTGAAGCTTTCTTT.

The chain links TRBV19 to TRBJ2-6, with 11 bases that match TRBD2. The CDR3 has 19 amino acids. V trimming: 1 base; J trimming: 2 bases; junction bases outside the gene matches: 7. The V gene's germline CDR1 is LNHDA and CDR2 SQIVND (reference sequence). CDR3 sequence: CASSIVQLAGEPGANVLTF. In nucleotides, the CDR3 is TGTGCCAGTAGTATAGTACAACTAGCGGGAGAACCTGGGGCCAACGTCCTGACTTTC.

This clonotype was recorded a few times. The chain combines TRBV10-3 with TRBJ2-1; 11 nucleotides agree with TRBD1. Trimming removed 2 bases from V and 10 bases from J; junction bases left unmatched: 4. The CDR3 has 14 residues. CDR1 is ENHRY, CDR2 SYGVKD, per germline. CDR3 coding DNA: TGTGCCATCAGTGAGGGACAGGGGGCAGGGGAGCAGTTCTTC. Its translation: CAISEGQGAGEQFF.

This clonotype was picked up a small number of times. This chain connects TRBV19 to TRBJ2-2, with D possibly matching TRBD1 (6 bases). The germline V gene has CDR1 LNHDA and CDR2 SQIVND (reference sequence). The V and J ends lost 4 bases and 0 bases respectively, with 21 bases between them. The CDR3 totals 19 residues. This CDR3 reads CASSTRGQGTTANTGELFF. CDR3 coding DNA: TGTGCCAGTAGTACCCGAGGGCAGGGGACAACAGCGAACACCGGGGAGCTGTTTTTT.